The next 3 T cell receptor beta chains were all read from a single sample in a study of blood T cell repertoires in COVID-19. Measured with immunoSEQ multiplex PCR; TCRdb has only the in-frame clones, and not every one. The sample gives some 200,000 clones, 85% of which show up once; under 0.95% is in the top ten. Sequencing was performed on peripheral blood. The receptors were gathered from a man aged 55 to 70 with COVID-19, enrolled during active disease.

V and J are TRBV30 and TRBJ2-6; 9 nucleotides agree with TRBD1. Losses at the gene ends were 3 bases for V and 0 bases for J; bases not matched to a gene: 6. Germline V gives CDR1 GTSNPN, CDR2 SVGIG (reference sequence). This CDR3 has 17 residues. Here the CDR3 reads CAWSRDRVSSGANVLTF. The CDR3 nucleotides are TGTGCCTGGAGCCGGGACAGGGTGAGCTCTGGGGCCAACGTCCTGACTTTC.

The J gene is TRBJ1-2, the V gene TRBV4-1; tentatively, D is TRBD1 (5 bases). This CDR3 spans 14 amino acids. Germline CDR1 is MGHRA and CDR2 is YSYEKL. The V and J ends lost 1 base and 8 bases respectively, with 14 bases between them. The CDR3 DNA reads TGCGCCAGCAGCCAAGCGGGGGTGGATGCCGGCTACACCTTC. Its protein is CASSQAGVDAGYTF.

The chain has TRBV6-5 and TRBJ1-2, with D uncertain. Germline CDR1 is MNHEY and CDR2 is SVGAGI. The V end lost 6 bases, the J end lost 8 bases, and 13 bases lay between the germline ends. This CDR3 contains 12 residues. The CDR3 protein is CASRSVPLGYTF. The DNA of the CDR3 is TGTGCCAGCAGATCGGTGCCCCTGGGCTACACCTTC.